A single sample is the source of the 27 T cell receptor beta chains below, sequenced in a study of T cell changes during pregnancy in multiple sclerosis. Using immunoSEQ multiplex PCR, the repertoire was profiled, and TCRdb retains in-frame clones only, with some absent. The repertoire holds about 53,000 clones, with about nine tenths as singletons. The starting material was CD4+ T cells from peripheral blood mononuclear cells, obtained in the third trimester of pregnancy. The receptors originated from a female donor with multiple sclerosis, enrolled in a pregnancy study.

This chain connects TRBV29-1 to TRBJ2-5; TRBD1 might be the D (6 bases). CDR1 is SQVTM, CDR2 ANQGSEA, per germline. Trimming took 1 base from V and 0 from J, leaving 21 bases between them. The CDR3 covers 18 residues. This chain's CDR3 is CSVEASYPRTAYQETQYF. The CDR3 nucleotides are TGCAGCGTTGAAGCCTCTTATCCCCGGACAGCGTACCAAGAGACCCAGTACTTC. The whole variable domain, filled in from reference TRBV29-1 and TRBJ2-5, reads SAVISQKPSRDICQRGTSLTIQCQVDSQVTMMFWYRQQPGQSLTLIATANQGSEATYESGFVIDKFPISRPNLTFSTLTVSNMSPEDSSIYLCSVEASYPRTAYQETQYFGPGTRLLVL.

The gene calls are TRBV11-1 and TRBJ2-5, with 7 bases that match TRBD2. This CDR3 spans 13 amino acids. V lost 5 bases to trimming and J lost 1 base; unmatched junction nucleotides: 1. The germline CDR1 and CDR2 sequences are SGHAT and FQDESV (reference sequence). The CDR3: CASSRGGQETQYF. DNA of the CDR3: TGTGCCAGCAGCCGCGGGGGCCAAGAGACCCAGTACTTC.

The CDR3 DNA reads as TGTGCCAGTAGTATTTCTACTCTGAACACTGAAGCTTTCTTT. Protein product: CASSISTLNTEAFF. The chain combines TRBV19 with TRBJ1-1, with no clear D. CDR1 is LNHDA and CDR2 is SQIVND in the germline V gene (reference sequence). This CDR3 is built from 14 residues. Trimming removed 3 bases from V and 0 bases from J, with 8 bases in between.

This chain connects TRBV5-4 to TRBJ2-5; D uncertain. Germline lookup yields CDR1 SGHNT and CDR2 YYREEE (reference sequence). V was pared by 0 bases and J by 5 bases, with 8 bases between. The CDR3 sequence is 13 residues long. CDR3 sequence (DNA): TGTGCCAGCAGCTTGGCCCTACGGGAGACCCAGTACTTC. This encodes CASSLALRETQYF.

The DNA of the CDR3 is TGTGCCAGTACCGCCCGGGGGAACACCCCAGAGACCCAGTACTTC. Amino acids: CASTARGNTPETQYF. The gene calls are TRBV19 and TRBJ2-5; D possibly corresponds to TRBD2 (6 bases). Germline assignment: CDR1 LNHDA and CDR2 SQIVND (reference sequence). The V and J ends lost 7 bases and 4 bases respectively, with 19 bases between them. CDR3 length: 15 residues.

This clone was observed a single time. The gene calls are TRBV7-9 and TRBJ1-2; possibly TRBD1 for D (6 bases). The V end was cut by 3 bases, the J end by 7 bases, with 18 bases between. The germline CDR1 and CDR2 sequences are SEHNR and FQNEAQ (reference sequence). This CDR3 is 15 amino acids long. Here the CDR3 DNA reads TGTGCCAGCAGCTTCGAACAGGGATTTCAGCTTGGCTACACCTTC. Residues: CASSFEQGFQLGYTF.

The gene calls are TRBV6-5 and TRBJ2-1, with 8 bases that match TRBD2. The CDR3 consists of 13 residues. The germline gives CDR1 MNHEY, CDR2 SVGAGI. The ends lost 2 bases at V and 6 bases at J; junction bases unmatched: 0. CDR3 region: CASSYGTSNEQFF. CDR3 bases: TGTGCCAGCAGTTACGGGACTAGCAATGAGCAGTTCTTC.

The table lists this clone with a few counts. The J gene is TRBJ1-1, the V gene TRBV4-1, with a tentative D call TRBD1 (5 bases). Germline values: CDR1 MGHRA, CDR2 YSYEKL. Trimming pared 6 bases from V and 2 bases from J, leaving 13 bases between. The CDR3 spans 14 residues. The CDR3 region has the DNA TGCGCCAGCAGGGCCGTCGGGGGAAACACTGAAGCTTTCTTT. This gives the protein CASRAVGGNTEAFF.

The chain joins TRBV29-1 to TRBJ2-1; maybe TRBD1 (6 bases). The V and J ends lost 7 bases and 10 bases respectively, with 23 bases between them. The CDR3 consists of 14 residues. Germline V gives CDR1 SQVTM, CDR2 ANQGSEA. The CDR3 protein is CSAVGKNRVGEQFF. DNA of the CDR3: TGCAGCGCTGTGGGAAAAAACAGGGTAGGCGAGCAGTTCTTC.

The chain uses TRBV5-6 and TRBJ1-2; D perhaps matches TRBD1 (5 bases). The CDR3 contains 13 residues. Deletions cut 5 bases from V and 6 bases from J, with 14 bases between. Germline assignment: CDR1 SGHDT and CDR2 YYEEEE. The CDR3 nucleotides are TGTGCCAGCAGTATGACAGTTCGGGATGGCTACACCTTC. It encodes CASSMTVRDGYTF.

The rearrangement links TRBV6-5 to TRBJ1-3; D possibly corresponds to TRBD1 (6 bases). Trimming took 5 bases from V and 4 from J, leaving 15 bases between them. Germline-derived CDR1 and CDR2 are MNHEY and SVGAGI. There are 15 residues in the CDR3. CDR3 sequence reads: CASSQQGVEGNTIYF. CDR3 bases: TGTGCCAGCAGTCAACAGGGAGTGGAAGGAAACACCATATATTTT.

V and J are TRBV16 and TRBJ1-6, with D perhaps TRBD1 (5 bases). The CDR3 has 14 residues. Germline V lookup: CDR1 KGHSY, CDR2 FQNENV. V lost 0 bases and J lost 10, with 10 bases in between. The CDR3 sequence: CASSQSSGKSPLHF. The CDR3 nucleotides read TGTGCCAGCAGCCAATCCTCAGGGAAATCACCCCTCCACTTT.

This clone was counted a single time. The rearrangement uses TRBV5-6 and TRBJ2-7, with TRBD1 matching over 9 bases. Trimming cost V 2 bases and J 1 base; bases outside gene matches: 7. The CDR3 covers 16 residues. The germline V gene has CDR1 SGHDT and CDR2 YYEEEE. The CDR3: CASSFGGTGTSYEQYF. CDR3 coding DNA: TGTGCCAGCAGCTTCGGGGGGACAGGGACATCCTACGAGCAGTACTTC.

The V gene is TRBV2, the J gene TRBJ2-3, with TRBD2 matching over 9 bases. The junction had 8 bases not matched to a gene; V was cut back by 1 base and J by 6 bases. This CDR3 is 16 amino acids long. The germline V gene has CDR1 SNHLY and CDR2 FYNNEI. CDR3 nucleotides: TGTGCCAGCAGTGAAGTTTCGGGCGGGGGGGCTGATACGCAGTATTTT. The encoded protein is CASSEVSGGGADTQYF.

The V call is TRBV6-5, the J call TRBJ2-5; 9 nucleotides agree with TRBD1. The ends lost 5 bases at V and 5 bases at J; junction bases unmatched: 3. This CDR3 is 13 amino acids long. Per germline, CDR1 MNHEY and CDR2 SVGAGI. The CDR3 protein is CASSTGGVETQYF. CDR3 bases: TGTGCCAGCAGTACAGGGGGCGTGGAGACCCAGTACTTC.

The CDR3 DNA reads as TGTGCCAGCAGCCATCAACCCACAGGGGGGACCTACAATGAGCAGTTCTTC. Residues: CASSHQPTGGTYNEQFF. The V gene is TRBV5-5, the J gene TRBJ2-1; 8 nucleotides match TRBD1. The trim removed 4 bases at V and 2 bases at J, leaving 11 bases unmatched. The germline V gene has CDR1 SGHKS and CDR2 YYEKEE (reference sequence). The CDR3 extends over 17 amino acids.

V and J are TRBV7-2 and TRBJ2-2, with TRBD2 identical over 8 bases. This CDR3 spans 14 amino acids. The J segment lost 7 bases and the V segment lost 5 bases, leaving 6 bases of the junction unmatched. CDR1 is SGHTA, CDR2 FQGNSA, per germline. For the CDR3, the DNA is TGTGCCAGCAGCCCGGGGACTAGTAACGGGGAGCTGTTTTTT. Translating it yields CASSPGTSNGELFF.

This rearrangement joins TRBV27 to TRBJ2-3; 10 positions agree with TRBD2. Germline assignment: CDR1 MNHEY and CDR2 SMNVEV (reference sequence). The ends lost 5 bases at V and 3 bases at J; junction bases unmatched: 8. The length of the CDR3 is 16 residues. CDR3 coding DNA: TGTGCCAGCAGTCCCCCCCTGGGACTAGCGACAGATACGCAGTATTTT. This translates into CASSPPLGLATDTQYF.

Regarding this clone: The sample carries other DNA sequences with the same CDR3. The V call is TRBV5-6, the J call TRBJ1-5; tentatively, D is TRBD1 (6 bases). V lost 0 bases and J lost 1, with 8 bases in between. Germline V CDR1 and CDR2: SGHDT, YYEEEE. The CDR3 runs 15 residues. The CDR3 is CASSLGQASNQPQHF. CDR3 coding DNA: TGTGCCAGCAGCTTGGGACAGGCGAGCAATCAGCCCCAGCATTTT.

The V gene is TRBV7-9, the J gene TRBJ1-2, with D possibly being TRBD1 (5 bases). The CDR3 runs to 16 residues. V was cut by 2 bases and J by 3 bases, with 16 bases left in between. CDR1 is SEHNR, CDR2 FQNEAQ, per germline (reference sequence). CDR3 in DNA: TGTGCCAGCAGCTTACTTCCAGGGCGGTTGGACTATGGCTACACCTTC. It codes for CASSLLPGRLDYGYTF.

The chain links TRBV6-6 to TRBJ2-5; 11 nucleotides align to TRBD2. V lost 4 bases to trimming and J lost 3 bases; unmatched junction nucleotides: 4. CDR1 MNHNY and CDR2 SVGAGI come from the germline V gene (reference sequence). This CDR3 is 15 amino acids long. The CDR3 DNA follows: TGTGCCAGCAGTTTGCCTAGCGGGGGGAAAGAGACCCAGTACTTC. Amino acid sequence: CASSLPSGGKETQYF.

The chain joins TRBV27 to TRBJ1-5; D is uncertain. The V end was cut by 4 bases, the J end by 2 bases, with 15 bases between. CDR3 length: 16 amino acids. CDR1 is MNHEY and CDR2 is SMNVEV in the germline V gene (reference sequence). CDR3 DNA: TGTGCCAGCAGTTCCGCTCCATTCCGCGGCAATCAGCCCCAGCATTTT. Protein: CASSSAPFRGNQPQHF.

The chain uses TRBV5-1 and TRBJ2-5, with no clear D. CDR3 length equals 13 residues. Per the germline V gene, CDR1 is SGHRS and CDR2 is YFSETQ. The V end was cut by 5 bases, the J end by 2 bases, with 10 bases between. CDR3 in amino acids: CASSGTGQETQYF. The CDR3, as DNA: TGCGCCAGCAGTGGTACGGGTCAAGAGACCCAGTACTTC.

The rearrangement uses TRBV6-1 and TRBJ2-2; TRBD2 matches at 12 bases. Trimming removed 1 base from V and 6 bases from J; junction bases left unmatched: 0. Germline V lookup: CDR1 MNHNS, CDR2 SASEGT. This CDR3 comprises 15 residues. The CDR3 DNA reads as TGTGCCAGCAGTGAAGGACTAGCGGGGGCCGGGGAGCTGTTTTTT. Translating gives CASSEGLAGAGELFF.

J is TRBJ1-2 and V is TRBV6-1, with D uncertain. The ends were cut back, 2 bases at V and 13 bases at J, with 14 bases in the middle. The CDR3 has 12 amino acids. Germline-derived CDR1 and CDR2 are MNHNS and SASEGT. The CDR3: CASSETTPRCTF. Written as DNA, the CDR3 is TGTGCCAGCAGTGAAACTACACCCCGATGCACCTTC.

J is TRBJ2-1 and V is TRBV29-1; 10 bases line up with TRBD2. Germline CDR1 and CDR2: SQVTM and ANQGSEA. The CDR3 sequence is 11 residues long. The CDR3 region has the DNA TGCACTTGGACTAGCGGCAATGAGCAGTTCTTC. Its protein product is CTWTSGNEQFF.

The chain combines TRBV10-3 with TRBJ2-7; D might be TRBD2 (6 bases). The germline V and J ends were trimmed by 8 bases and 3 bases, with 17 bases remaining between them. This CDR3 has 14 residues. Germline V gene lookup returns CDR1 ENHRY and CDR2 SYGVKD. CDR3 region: CAIGTLGGSYEQYF. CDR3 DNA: TGTGCCATCGGGACCCTCGGAGGGAGCTACGAGCAGTACTTC.